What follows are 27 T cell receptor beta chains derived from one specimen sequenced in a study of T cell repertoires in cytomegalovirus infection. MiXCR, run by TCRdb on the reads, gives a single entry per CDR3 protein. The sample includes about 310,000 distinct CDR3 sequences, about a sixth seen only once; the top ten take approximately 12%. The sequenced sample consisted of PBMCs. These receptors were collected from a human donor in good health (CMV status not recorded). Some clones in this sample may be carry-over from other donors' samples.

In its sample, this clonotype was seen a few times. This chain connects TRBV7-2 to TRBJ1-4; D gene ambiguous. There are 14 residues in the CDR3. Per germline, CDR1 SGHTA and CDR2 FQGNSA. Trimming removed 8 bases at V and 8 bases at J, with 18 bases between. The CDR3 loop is CASRFGSSGEKLFF. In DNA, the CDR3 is TGTGCCAGCCGATTCGGATCAAGTGGGGAAAAACTGTTTTTT.

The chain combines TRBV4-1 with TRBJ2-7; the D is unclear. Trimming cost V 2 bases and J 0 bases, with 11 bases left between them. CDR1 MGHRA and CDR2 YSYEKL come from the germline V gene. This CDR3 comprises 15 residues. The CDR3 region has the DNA TGCGCCAGCAGCCAAAATCCTTCAGACTCCTACGAGCAGTACTTC. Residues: CASSQNPSDSYEQYF.

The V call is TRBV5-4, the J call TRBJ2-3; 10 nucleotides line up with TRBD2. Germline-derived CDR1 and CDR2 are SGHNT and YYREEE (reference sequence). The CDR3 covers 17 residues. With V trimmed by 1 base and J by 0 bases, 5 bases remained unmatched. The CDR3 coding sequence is TGTGCCAGCAGCTTGCTGCCTAGCGGGGGTAGCACAGATACGCAGTATTTT. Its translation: CASSLLPSGGSTDTQYF.

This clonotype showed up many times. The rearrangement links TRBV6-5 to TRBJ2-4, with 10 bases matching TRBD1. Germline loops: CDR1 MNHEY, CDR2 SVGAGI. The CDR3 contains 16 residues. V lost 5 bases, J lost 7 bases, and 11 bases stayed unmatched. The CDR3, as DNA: TGTGCCAGCAGTGACTTGGGACAGGGGCTCGGCAACATTCAGTACTTC. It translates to CASSDLGQGLGNIQYF.

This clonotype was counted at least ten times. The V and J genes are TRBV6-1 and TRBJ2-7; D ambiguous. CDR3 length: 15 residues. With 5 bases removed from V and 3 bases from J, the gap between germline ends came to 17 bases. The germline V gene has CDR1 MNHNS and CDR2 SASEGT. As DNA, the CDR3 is TGTGCCAGCAGTCGCAGCCAGCAGGAGTACTACGAGCAGTACTTC. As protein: CASSRSQQEYYEQYF.

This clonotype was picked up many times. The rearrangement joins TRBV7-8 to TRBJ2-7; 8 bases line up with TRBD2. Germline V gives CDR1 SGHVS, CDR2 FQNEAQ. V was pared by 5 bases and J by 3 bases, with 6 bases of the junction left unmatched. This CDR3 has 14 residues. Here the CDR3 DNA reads TGTGCCAGCAGCCTAGGGGCGGGGGGCTACGAGCAGTACTTC. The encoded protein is CASSLGAGGYEQYF.

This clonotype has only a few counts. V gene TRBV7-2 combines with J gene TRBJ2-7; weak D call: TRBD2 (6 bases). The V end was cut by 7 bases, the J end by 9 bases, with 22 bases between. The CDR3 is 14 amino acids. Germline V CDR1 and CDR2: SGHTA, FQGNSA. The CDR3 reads CASTAGLATTGQYF. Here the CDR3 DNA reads TGTGCCAGCACCGCGGGACTTGCTACTACGGGGCAGTACTTC. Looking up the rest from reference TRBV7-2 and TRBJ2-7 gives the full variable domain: GAGVSQSPSNKVTEKGKDVELRCDPISGHTALYWYRQSLGQGLEFLIYFQGNSAPDKSGLPSDRFSAERTGGSVSTLTIQRTQQEDSAVYLCASTAGLATTGQYFGPGTRLTVT.

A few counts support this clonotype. The chain's CDR3 is CASSLLGLSYEQYF. CDR3 nucleotide sequence: TGTGCCAGCAGTTTATTGGGACTGTCCTACGAGCAGTACTTC. V usage is TRBV12-3 or TRBV12-4 and J usage is TRBJ2-7, with a possible D match to TRBD2 (6 bases). This CDR3 comprises 14 residues. V dropped 2 bases and J dropped 1 base, with 9 bases sitting between them.

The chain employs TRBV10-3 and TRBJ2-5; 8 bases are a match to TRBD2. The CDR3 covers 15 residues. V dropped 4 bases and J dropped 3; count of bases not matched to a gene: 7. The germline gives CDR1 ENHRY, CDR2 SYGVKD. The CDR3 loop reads CAISVGGGNEETQYF. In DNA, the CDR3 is TGTGCCATCAGTGTTGGCGGGGGGAATGAAGAGACCCAGTACTTC.

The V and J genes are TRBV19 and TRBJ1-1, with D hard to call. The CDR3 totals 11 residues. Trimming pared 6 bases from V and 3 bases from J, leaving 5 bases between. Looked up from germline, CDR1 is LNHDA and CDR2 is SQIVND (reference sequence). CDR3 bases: TGTGCCAGTAGACAGCACACTGAAGCTTTCTTT. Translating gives CASRQHTEAFF.

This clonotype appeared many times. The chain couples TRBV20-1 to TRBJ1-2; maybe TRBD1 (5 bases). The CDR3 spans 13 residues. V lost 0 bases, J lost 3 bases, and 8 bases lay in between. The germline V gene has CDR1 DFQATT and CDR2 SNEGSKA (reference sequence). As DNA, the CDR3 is TGCAGTGCTAGAGACAGGGAAGACTATGGCTACACCTTC. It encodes CSARDREDYGYTF.

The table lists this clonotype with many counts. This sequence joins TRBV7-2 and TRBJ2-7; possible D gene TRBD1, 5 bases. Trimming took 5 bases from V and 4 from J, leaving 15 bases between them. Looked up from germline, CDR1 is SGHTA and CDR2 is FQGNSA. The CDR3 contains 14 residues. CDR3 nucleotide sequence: TGTGCCAGCAGCCTATCGACAGAAAATTACGAGCAGTACTTC. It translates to CASSLSTENYEQYF.

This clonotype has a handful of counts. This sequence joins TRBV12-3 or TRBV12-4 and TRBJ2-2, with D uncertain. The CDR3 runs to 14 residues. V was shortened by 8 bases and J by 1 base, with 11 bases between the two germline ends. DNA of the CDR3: TGTGCCAGCCCAGATCCGAGGAACACCGGGGAGCTGTTTTTT. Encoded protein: CASPDPRNTGELFF.

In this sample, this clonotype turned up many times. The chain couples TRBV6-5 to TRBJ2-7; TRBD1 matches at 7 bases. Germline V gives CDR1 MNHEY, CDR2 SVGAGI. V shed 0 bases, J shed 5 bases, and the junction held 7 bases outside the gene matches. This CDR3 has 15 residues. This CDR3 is CASSYSDRVGDEQYF. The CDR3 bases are TGTGCCAGCAGTTACTCCGACAGGGTCGGGGACGAGCAGTACTTC.

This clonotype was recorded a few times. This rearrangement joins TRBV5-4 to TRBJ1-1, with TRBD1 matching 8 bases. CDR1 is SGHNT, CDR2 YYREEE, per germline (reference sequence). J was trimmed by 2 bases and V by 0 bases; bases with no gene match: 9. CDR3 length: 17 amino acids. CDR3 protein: CASSLAVRGQYNTEAFF. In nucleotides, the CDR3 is TGTGCCAGCAGCTTGGCCGTCAGGGGGCAATACAACACTGAAGCTTTCTTT. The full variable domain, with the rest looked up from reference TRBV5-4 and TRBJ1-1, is ETGVTQSPTHLIKTRGQQVTLRCSSQSGHNTVSWYQQALGQGPQFIFQYYREEENGRGNFPPRFSGLQFPNYSSELNVNALELDDSALYLCASSLAVRGQYNTEAFFGQGTRLTVV.

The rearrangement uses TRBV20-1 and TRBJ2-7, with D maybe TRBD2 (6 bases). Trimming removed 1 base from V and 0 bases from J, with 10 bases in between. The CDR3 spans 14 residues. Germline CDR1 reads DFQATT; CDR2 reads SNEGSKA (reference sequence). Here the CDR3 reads CSARAGGLSYEQYF. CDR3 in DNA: TGCAGTGCTAGAGCCGGGGGACTCTCCTACGAGCAGTACTTC.

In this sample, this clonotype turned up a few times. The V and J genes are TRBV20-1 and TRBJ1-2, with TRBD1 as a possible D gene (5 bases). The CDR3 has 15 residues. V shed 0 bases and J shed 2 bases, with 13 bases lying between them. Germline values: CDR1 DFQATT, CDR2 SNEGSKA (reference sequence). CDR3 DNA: TGCAGTGCTAGAGATCCCGTTCGGGGGAACTATGGCTACACCTTC. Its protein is CSARDPVRGNYGYTF.

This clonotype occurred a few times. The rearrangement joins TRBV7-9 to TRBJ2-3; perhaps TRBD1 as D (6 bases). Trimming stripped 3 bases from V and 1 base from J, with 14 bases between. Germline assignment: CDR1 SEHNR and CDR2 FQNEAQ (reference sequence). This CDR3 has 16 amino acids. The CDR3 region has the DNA TGTGCCAGCAGCTTCGGGACATCGGACGGCACAGATACGCAGTATTTT. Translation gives CASSFGTSDGTDTQYF.

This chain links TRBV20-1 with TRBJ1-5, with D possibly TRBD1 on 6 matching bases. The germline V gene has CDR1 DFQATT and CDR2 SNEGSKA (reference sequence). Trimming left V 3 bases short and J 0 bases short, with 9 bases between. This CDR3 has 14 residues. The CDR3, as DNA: TGCAGTGCTAGCGGGACACTTAGCAATCAGCCCCAGCATTTT. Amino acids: CSASGTLSNQPQHF.

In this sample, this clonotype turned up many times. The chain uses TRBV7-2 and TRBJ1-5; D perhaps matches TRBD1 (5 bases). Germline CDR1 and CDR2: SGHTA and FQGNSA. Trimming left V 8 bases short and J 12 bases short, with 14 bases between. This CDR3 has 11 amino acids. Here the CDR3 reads CASGGGPNQHF. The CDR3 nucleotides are TGTGCCAGCGGGGGAGGGCCCAACCAGCATTTT.

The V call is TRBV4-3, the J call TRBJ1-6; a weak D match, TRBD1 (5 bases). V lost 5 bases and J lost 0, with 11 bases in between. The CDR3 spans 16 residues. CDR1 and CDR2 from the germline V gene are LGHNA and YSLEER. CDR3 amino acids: CASSAGLNSYNSPLHF. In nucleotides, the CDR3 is TGCGCCAGCAGCGCGGGACTGAACTCCTATAATTCACCCCTCCACTTT.

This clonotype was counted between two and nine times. The CDR3 sequence: CSATRTRVNNEQFF. In DNA, the CDR3 is TGCAGTGCTACACGGACGAGAGTAAACAATGAGCAGTTCTTC. The V and J genes are TRBV20-1 and TRBJ2-1; D not certain. The length of the CDR3 is 14 residues. V was clipped by 4 bases and J by 5 bases, with 15 bases between them. Germline CDR1 reads DFQATT; CDR2 reads SNEGSKA (reference sequence).

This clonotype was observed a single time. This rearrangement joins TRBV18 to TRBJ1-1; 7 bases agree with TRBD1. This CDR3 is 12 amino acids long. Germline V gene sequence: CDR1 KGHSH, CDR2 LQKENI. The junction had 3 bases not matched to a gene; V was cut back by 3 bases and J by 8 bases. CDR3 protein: CASSPMTGEAFF. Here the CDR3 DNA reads TGTGCCAGCTCACCGATGACAGGGGAAGCTTTCTTT.

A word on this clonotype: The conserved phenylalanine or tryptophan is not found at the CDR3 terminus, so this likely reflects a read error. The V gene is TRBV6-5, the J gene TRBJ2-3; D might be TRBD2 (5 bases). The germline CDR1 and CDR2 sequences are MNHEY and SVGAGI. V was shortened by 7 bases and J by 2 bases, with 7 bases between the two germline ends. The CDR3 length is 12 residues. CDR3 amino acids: CASTGYTDTQYL. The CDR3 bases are TGTGCCAGCACGGGGTACACAGATACGCAGTATTTG.

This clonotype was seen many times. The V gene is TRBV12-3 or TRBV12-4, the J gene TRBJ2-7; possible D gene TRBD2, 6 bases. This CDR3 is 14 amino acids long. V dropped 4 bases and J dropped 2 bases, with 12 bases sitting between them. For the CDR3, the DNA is TGTGCCAGCAGTTGGTGGACGGGGGCCTACGAGCAGTACTTC. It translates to CASSWWTGAYEQYF.

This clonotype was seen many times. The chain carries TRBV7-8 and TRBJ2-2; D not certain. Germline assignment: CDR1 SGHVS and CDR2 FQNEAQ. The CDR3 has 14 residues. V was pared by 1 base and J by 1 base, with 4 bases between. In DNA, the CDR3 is TGTGCCAGCAGCTTAGTTGGGAACACCGGGGAGCTGTTTTTT. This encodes CASSLVGNTGELFF.

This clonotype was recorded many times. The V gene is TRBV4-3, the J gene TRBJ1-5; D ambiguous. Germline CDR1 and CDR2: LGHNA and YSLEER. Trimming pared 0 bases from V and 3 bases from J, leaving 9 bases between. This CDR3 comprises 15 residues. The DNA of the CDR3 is TGCGCCAGCAGCCAAGAAAGAGGGTTCAATCAGCCCCAGCATTTT. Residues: CASSQERGFNQPQHF.